The clone carrying this T cell receptor beta chain was found a few times. This sample was included in a study of blood T cells in healthy people across ages. Alongside a J-beta primer mix, a sample-barcoded 5' primer served in a second PCR lasting about 7 to 11 cycles. TCRdb processed the 5' RACE reads anew with MiXCR; each CDR3 protein has one entry. The data contain about 930,000 distinct CDR3 sequences, 29% of them singletons. V was clipped by 1 base and J by 0 bases, with 7 bases between them. CDR3 length: 15 residues. The V gene's germline CDR1 is SEHNR and CDR2 FQNEAQ (reference sequence). The same specimen was also included in a second study, on T cells of mothers and their children. This second study says: Per 15 ul, 1.5 ug of RNA was used, with all extracted RNA going into cDNA synthesis. Similar effects of thymic selection on TCR recombination output were recorded in related and unrelated pairs.

This clonotype originated in a woman aged 40 to 55 in good health. The chain employs TRBV7-9 and TRBJ1-3; D ambiguous. Source material: blood. In DNA, the CDR3 is TGTGCCAGCAGCTTAGTAACAGTCTCTGGAAACACCATATATTTT. Translation gives CASSLVTVSGNTIYF.